This T cell receptor (beta chain) appears in the sequencing data of a study of blood T cell repertoires in COVID-19. Study details: Italy, Spain and the United States were the sources of the convalescent and acute COVID-19 samples.

Per the authors' pipeline: Amplification from reference gene primers served as the basis for estimated nucleated cell counts. Clones were sequenced by immunoSEQ multiplex PCR, and TCRdb holds only the in-frame ones, with some missing. That table is the source of V, J and clone size, and D and trimming were worked out from the DNA. The data hold about 220,000 clones, with over 75% observed a single time. CDR3 length: 16 residues. The junction had 3 bases not matched to a gene; V was cut back by 0 bases and J by 4 bases. Germline loops: CDR1 SGHAT, CDR2 FQNNGV. Sequenced sample: peripheral blood. The J gene is TRBJ2-1, the V gene TRBV11-2, with TRBD2 matching over 10 bases. The TCR sequence derives from a human donor in a cohort sampled during active COVID-19. CDR3 residues: CASSLESGRGYNEQFF. Here the CDR3 DNA reads TGTGCCAGCAGCTTAGAAAGCGGGAGGGGTTACAATGAGCAGTTCTTC.